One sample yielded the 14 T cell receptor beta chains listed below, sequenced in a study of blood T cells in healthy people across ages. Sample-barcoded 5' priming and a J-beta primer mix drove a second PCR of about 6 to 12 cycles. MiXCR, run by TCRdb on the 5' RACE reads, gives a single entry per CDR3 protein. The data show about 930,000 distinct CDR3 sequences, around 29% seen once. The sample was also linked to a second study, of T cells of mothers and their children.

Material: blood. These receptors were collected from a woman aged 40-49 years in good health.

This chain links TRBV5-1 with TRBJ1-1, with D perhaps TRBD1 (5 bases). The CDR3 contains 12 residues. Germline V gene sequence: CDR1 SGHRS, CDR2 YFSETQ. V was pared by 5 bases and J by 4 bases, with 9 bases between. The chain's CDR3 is CASRDSSTEAFF. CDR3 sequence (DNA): TGCGCCAGCAGAGACAGTTCCACTGAAGCTTTCTTT.

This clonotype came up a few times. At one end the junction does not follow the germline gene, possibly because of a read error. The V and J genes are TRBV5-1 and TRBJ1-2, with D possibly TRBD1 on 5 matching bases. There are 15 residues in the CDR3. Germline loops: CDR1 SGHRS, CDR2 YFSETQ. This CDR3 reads CANSKGHTTNYGYTF. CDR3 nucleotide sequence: TGCGCCAACAGCAAAGGACACACCACTAACTATGGCTACACCTTC.

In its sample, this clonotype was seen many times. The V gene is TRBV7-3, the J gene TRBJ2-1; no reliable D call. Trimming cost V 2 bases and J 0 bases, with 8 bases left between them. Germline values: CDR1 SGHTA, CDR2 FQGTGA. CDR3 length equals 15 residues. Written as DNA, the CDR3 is TGTGCCAGCAGCTTAGGGGAAAGCTCCTACAATGAGCAGTTCTTC. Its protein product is CASSLGESSYNEQFF.

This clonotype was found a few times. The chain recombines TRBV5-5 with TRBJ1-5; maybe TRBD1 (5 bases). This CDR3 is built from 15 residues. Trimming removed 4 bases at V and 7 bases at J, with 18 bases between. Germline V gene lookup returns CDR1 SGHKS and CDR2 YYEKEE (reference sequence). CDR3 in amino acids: CASSGTPSQKQPQHF. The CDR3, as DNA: TGTGCCAGCAGCGGGACCCCGTCACAAAAACAGCCCCAGCATTTT.

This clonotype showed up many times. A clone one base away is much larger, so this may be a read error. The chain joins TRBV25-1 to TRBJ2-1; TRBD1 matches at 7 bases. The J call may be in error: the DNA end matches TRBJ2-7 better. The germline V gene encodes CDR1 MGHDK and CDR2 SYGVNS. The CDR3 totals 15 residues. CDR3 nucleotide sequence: TGTGCCAGCAAAAACCGGGACAGTCCCTACAATGAGCAGTACTTC. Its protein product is CASKNRDSPYNEQYF.

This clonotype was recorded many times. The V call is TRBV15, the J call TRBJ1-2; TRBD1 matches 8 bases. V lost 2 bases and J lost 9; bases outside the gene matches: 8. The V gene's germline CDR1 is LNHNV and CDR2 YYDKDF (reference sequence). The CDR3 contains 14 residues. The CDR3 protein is CATSRKPGGASYTF. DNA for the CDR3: TGTGCCACCAGCAGAAAACCAGGGGGCGCGAGCTACACCTTC.

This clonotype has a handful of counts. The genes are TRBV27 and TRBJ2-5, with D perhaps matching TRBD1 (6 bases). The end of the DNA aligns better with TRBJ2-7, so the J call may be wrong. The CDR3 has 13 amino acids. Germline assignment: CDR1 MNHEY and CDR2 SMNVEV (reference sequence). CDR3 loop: CASSLSGQREQYF. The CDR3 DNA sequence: TGTGCCAGCAGTTTATCGGGACAACGCGAGCAGTACTTC.

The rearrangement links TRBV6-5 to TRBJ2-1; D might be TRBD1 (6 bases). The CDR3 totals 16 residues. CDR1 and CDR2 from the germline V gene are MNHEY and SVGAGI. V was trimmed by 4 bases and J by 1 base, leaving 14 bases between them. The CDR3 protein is CASSSVGAFSYNEQFF. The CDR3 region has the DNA TGTGCCAGCAGTTCCGTGGGGGCGTTTTCCTACAATGAGCAGTTCTTC.

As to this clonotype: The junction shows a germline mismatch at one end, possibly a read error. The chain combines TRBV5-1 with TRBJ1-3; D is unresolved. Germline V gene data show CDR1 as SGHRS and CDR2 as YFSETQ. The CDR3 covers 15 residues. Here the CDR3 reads CASSLAPSSGNTTYF. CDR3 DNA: TGCGCCAGCAGCTTGGCACCGTCCTCTGGAAACACCACATATTTT.

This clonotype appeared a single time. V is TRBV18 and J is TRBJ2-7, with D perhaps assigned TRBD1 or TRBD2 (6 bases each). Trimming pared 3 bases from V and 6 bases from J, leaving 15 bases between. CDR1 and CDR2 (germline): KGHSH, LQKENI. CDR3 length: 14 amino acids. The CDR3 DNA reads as TGTGCCAGCTCACCGGTCCCCGGGGGCGGCGAGCAGTACTTC. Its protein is CASSPVPGGGEQYF.

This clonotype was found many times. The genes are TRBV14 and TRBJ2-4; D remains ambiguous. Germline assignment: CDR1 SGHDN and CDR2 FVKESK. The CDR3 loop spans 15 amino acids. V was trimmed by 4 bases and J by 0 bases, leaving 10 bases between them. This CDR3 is CASSPRALAKNIQYF. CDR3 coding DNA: TGTGCCAGCAGCCCTCGGGCCCTAGCCAAAAACATTCAGTACTTC.

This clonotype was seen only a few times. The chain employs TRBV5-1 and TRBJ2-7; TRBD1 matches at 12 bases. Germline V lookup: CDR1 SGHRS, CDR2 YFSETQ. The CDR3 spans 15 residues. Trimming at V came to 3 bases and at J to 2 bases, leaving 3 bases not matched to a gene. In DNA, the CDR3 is TGCGCCAGCAGCTCAGGGGACAGGGGGCCCTACGAGCAGTACTTC. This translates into CASSSGDRGPYEQYF.

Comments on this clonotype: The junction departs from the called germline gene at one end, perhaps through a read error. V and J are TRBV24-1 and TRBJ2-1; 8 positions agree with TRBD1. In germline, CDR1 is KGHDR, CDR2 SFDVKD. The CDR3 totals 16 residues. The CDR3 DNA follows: TGTGCTACCAGTGACCCCGGGACAGGCGTCTACAATGAGCAGTTCTTC. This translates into CATSDPGTGVYNEQFF.

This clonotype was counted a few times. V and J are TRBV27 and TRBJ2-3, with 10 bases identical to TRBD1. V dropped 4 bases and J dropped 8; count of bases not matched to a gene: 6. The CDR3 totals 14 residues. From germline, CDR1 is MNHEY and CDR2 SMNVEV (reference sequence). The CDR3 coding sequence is TGTGCCAGCAGTTGGGGACAGGGGTTTGGTACGCAGTATTTT. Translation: CASSWGQGFGTQYF.